The present T cell receptor (beta chain) was sequenced within a study of vaccination effects on CD4 cells after COVID-19. Study conclusions and caveats: Small numbers of convalescent patients limited the study. It also lacked early post-infection timepoints.

ViraFEST used viral peptide pools to expand antigen-specific CD4+ T cells before sequencing. Culture proceeded for about ten days, and CD4+ T cells were then isolated. Vaccine recipients, nucleocapsid antibody negative, had no prior SARS-CoV-2 infection. IL-2 medium supplanted half the medium on days 3 and 7. Repertoires were generated with immunoSEQ multiplex PCR, while TCRdb's copy carries only in-frame clones and drops some. This table has about 79,000 clones, around 76% appearing once. This CDR3 contains 13 residues. Trimming took off 6 bases at V and 7 bases at J, with 15 bases between the two ends. Germline lookup yields CDR1 LNHDA and CDR2 SQIVND (reference sequence). As concerns this clone: The antigen is undetermined.

Here the sequenced sample was CD4+ T cells from PBMCs cultured with HCoV-229E spike peptides, taken before COVID-19 vaccination. The chain is built from TRBV19 and TRBJ1-1; D might be TRBD1 (5 bases). This TCR was recovered from a human donor who received a COVID-19 vaccine. This CDR3 reads CASRRNGAGEAFF. Written as DNA, the CDR3 is TGTGCCAGTAGAAGAAATGGGGCAGGTGAAGCTTTCTTT.